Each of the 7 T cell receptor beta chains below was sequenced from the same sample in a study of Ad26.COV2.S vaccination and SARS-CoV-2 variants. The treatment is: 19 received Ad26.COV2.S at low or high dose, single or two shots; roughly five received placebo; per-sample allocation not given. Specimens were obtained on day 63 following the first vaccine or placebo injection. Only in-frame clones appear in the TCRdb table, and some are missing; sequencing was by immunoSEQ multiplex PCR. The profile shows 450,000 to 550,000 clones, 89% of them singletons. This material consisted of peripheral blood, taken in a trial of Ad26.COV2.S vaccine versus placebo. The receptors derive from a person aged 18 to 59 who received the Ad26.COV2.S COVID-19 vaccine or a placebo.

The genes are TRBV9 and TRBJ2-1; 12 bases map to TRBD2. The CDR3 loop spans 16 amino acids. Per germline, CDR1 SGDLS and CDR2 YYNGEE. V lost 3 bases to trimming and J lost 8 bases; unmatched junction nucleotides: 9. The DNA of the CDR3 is TGTGCCAGCAGCGCACCTCTAGCGGGGGGGACCTATGAGCAGTTCTTC. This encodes CASSAPLAGGTYEQFF.

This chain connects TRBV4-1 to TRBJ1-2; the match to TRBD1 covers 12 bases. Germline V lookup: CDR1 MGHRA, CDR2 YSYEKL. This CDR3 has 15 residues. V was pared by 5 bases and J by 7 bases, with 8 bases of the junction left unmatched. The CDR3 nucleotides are TGCGCCAGCAGCTGGGGGGACAGGGGGCCAAGTGGCTACACCTTC. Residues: CASSWGDRGPSGYTF.

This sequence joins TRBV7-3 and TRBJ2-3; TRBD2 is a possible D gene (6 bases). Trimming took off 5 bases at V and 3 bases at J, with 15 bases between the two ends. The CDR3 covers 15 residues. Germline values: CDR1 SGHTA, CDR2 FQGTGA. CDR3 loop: CASSPGAGPTDTQYF. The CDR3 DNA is TGTGCCAGCAGCCCCGGGGCGGGGCCGACAGATACGCAGTATTTT.

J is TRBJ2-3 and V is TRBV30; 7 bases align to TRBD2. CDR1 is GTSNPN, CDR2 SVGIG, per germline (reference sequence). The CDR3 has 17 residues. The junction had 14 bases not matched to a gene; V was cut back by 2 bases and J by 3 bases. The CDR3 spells CAWSSGLAGDETDTQYF. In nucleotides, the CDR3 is TGTGCCTGGAGTAGCGGCCTGGCGGGAGATGAAACAGATACGCAGTATTTT. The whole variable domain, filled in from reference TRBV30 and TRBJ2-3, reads SQTIHQWPATLVQPVGSPLSLECTVEGTSNPNLYWYRQAAGRGLQLLFYSVGIGQISSEVPQNLSASRPQDRQFILSSKKLLLSDSGFYLCAWSSGLAGDETDTQYFGPGTRLTVL.

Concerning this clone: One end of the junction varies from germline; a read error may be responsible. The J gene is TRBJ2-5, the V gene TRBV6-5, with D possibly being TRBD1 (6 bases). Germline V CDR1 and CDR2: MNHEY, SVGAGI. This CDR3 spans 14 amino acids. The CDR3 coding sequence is TGTGCCAGCACCGACGCAGGGGCGAGAGAGGCCCAGTACTTC. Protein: CASTDAGAREAQYF.

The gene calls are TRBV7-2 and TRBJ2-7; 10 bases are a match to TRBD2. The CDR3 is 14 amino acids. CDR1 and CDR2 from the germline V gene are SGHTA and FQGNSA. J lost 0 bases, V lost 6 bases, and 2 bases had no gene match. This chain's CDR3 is CASRSSGGSYEQYF. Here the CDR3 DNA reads TGTGCCAGCAGGTCTAGCGGGGGCTCCTACGAGCAGTACTTC.

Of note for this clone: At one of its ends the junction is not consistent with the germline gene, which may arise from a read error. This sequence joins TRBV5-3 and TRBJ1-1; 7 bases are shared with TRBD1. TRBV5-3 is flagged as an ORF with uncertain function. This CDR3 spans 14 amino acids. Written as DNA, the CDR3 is TGTGCCAGAAGCCTCGACAGGGTGCAAACACCGGGGGGGTTT. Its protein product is CARSLDRVQTPGGF.